The rows below give T cell receptor beta chains drawn from one sample of a study of blood T cell repertoires in COVID-19. TCRdb's copy holds only in-frame clones and misses some; the assay was immunoSEQ multiplex PCR. The sample shows fewer than 250,000 clones, 82% of them seen only once. The sample was peripheral blood. These receptors originate from a woman between 40 and 55 years old with acute or convalescent COVID-19. Each CDR3 is given with its conserved first and last residue. A D gene is named only where the DNA matches it firmly. The size entry is marked missing in some rows and otherwise reads once, few, many or a size class.

J	D	size	V	CDR3	DNA
TRBJ1-6	NA	NA	TRBV21-1	CASSLAGGPNSPLHF	TGTGCCAGCAGCCTGGCGGGGGGGCCTAATTCACCCCTCCACTTT
TRBJ1-2	NA	few	TRBV19	CASSIEETGKRFRSNYGYTF	TGTGCCAGTAGTATAGAGGAAACAGGCAAACGTTTCCGATCTAACTATGGCTACACCTTC
TRBJ1-3	TRBD1	NA	TRBV5-1	CASSGGQGSLGNTIYF	TGCGCCAGCAGCGGCGGACAGGGTAGTCTAGGAAACACCATATATTTT
TRBJ2-3	TRBD2	few	TRBV19	CASSGGLASTPSTDTQYF	TGTGCCAGTAGTGGGGGACTAGCGTCGACCCCTAGCACAGATACGCAGTATTTT
TRBJ1-1	TRBD1	NA	TRBV6-5	CASRRQGRSTEAFF	TGTGCCAGCAGAAGACAGGGCCGGAGCACTGAAGCTTTCTTT
TRBJ2-7	TRBD1	NA	TRBV7-6	CASSPDDRGLYEQYF	TGTGCCAGCAGCCCAGACGACAGGGGGCTTTACGAGCAGTACTTC
TRBJ1-6	NA	few	TRBV5-1	CASRRGEDSPLHF	TGCGCCAGCAGGCGGGGGGAGGATTCACCCCTCCACTTT
TRBJ1-6	TRBD1	NA	TRBV27	CASSTRTGYSPLHF	TGTGCCAGCAGCACAAGGACAGGGTATTCACCCCTCCACTTT
TRBJ2-1	TRBD2	NA	TRBV12-3/TRBV12-4	CASSHSSGDEQFF	TGTGCCAGCAGTCACTCTAGCGGGGATGAGCAGTTCTTC
TRBJ2-1	TRBD2	NA	TRBV9	CASSPTGLAGGGYNEQFF	TGTGCCAGCAGCCCGACGGGACTAGCGGGAGGGGGGTACAATGAGCAGTTCTTC
TRBJ2-7	TRBD2	NA	TRBV29-1	CSVDLGGVYEQYF	TGCAGCGTTGATCTGGGGGGGGTCTACGAGCAGTACTTC
TRBJ1-6	TRBD1	NA	TRBV5-5	CASSLEAGTGASPLHF	TGTGCCAGCAGCTTGGAGGCCGGGACAGGGGCCTCACCCCTCCACTTT
TRBJ1-2	TRBD1	once	TRBV27	CASRGTGKGYTF	TGTGCCAGCAGGGGGACAGGGAAGGGCTACACCTTC
TRBJ1-1	TRBD1	NA	TRBV7-2	CASSLVRGWAEAFF	TGTGCCAGCAGCTTAGTCAGGGGGTGGGCGGAAGCTTTCTTT
TRBJ1-4	NA	NA	TRBV5-1	CASSLQSTNEKLFF	TGCGCCAGCAGCTTACAGAGTACTAATGAAAAACTGTTTTTT
TRBJ2-3	TRBD2	NA	TRBV19	CASSIRTSGTDTQYF	TGTGCCAGTAGTATAAGGACTAGCGGCACAGATACGCAGTATTTT
TRBJ2-1	NA	few	TRBV19	CASSIAGEFWNDEQFF	TGTGCCAGTAGTATAGCTGGGGAGTTTTGGAACGATGAGCAGTTCTTC
TRBJ2-6	NA	NA	TRBV5-1	CASSLEPLSSGANVLTF	TGCGCCAGCAGCTTGGAACCTCTTAGCTCTGGGGCCAACGTCCTGACTTTC
TRBJ1-5	NA	NA	TRBV18	CASSEHNNQPQHF	TGTGCCAGCTCAGAGCATAACAATCAGCCCCAGCATTTT
TRBJ2-3	NA	NA	TRBV6-5	CASKLTLEGTDTQYF	TGTGCCAGCAAGTTAACCTTAGAAGGCACAGATACGCAGTATTTT
TRBJ1-4	NA	NA	TRBV7-7	CASSLNYNEKLFF	TGTGCCAGCAGCCTAAATTATAATGAAAAACTGTTTTTT
TRBJ1-3	NA	NA	TRBV11-2	CASSLGRSSSGNTIYF	TGTGCCAGCAGCTTGGGCAGGTCGAGCTCTGGAAACACCATATATTTT
TRBJ1-1	TRBD1	NA	TRBV27	CASSLKGTDMNTEAFF	TGTGCCAGCAGTTTAAAAGGGACAGACATGAACACTGAAGCTTTCTTT
TRBJ2-7	NA	NA	TRBV27	CASSFGVGYEQYF	TGTGCCAGCAGTTTCGGAGTGGGCTACGAGCAGTACTTC
TRBJ2-3	NA	NA	TRBV6-5	CASSYIGSTDTQYF	TGTGCCAGCAGTTACATCGGGAGCACAGATACGCAGTATTTT
TRBJ2-2	TRBD1	NA	TRBV11-2	CASSKQGLPNTGELFF	TGTGCCAGCAGCAAACAGGGGCTGCCGAACACCGGGGAGCTGTTTTTT
TRBJ1-1	NA	NA	TRBV27	CASSLYDSQGRAFF	TGTGCCAGCAGTTTATACGATTCACAGGGACGGGCTTTCTTT
TRBJ1-1	TRBD1	NA	TRBV9	CASSTGGQGKIEAFF	TGTGCCAGCAGCACAGGGGGACAGGGAAAGATTGAAGCTTTCTTT
TRBJ1-1	NA	NA	TRBV30	CACTIAPWEVVDTEAFF	TGTGCCTGTACAATCGCTCCTTGGGAGGTGGTGGACACTGAAGCTTTCTTT
TRBJ1-2	TRBD1	NA	TRBV27	CASRLGPGTAYGYTF	TGTGCCAGCAGGCTGGGCCCGGGGACAGCCTATGGCTACACCTTC
TRBJ2-3	TRBD2	NA	TRBV6-5	CATYSGAPEVDTQYF	TGTGCCACCTATAGCGGGGCCCCGGAGGTGGATACGCAGTATTTT
TRBJ2-1	TRBD2	NA	TRBV7-8	CASSLILAGGFFNEQFF	TGTGCCAGCAGCTTAATTCTAGCGGGGGGGTTTTTCAATGAGCAGTTCTTC
TRBJ1-3	TRBD1	NA	TRBV19	CASSLTGTGWNTIYF	TGTGCCAGTAGCCTTACCGGGACAGGGTGGAACACCATATATTTT
TRBJ1-2	NA	NA	TRBV27	CASSLRPGNPYGYTF	TGTGCCAGCAGTTTACGGCCAGGGAACCCCTATGGCTACACCTTC
TRBJ2-1	TRBD2	NA	TRBV19	CASSFGLAGAENEQFF	TGTGCCAGTAGTTTCGGACTAGCGGGAGCGGAGAATGAGCAGTTCTTC
TRBJ2-7	TRBD1	NA	TRBV4-1	CASSQLDRGSYEQYF	TGCGCCAGCAGCCAACTAGACAGGGGGTCGTACGAGCAGTACTTC
TRBJ1-1	NA	once	TRBV30	CAWSRGYEAFF	TGTGCCTGGAGTAGGGGGTACGAAGCTTTCTTT
TRBJ1-3	NA	NA	TRBV10-3	CAISQGLTGNTIYF	TGTGCCATCAGCCAAGGACTGACTGGAAACACCATATATTTT
TRBJ2-3	TRBD2	NA	TRBV24-1	CATSDQRGNTDTQYF	TGTGCCACCAGTGACCAGCGGGGGAACACAGATACGCAGTATTTT
TRBJ1-1	TRBD1	NA	TRBV19	CASRRDSLSEAFF	TGTGCCAGTAGGCGGGACAGCCTTAGTGAAGCTTTCTTT
TRBJ2-1	TRBD1	NA	TRBV5-6	CASSGPGQGAVQFF	TGTGCCAGCAGCGGACCGGGACAGGGGGCCGTGCAGTTCTTC
TRBJ1-6	NA	NA	TRBV3-1/TRBV3-2	CASSLLPPSSYNSPLHF	TGTGCCAGCAGCCTCCTACCGCCGAGCTCCTATAATTCACCCCTCCACTTT
TRBJ2-3	NA	NA	TRBV6-2/TRBV6-3	CASSTGPGDTDTQYF	TGTGCCAGCAGCACAGGTCCGGGTGACACAGATACGCAGTATTTT
TRBJ2-7	TRBD2	many	TRBV7-9	CASSISAGEVLSEQYF	TGTGCCAGCAGCATATCAGCGGGAGAGGTCCTATCCGAGCAGTACTTC
TRBJ2-6	NA	NA	TRBV9	CASSRTTTGAGANVLTF	TGTGCCAGCAGCCGCACCACAACAGGTGCGGGGGCCAACGTCCTGACTTTC
TRBJ2-3	NA	once	TRBV7-3	CASSLTGGPTDTQYF	TGTGCCAGCAGCTTAACGGGGGGGCCCACAGATACGCAGTATTTT
TRBJ1-2	TRBD1	few	TRBV9	CASARTGSFSGYTF	TGTGCCAGCGCTCGGACAGGGAGTTTTTCCGGCTACACCTTC
TRBJ2-7	TRBD2	NA	TRBV7-9	CASRGSGSPPPYEQYF	TGTGCCAGCAGGGGGAGCGGGAGCCCGCCGCCCTACGAGCAGTACTTC
TRBJ2-1	TRBD2	few	TRBV6-1	CASSGSLAGGYNEQFF	TGTGCCAGCAGTGGATCACTAGCGGGGGGCTACAATGAGCAGTTCTTC
TRBJ2-2	NA	NA	TRBV30	CAWRGGFTGELFF	TGTGCCTGGAGGGGGGGTTTCACCGGGGAGCTGTTTTTT